This T cell receptor (beta chain) was sequenced for a study of blood T cell repertoires in COVID-19. Background on the study: Whether acute or convalescent, the COVID-19 samples came from the United States, Italy and Spain.

Sequencing used immunoSEQ multiplex PCR; TCRdb keeps in-frame clones, though not all of them. This table has a few hundred thousand clones, around nine tenths appearing once. V was trimmed by 3 bases and J by 3 bases, leaving 15 bases between them. The CDR3 runs 16 residues. CDR1 is LGHNA and CDR2 is YNFKEQ in the germline V gene. The chain employs TRBV4-2 and TRBJ2-1, with a possible D match to TRBD2 (6 bases). This clonotype was obtained from a man aged 50-59 years with active or convalescent COVID-19. The material sequenced was peripheral blood. CDR3 in amino acids: CASSQEGDFRYNEQFF. The CDR3 DNA sequence: TGTGCCAGCAGCCAGGAAGGGGACTTCCGCTACAATGAGCAGTTCTTC.